These 9 T cell receptor beta chains originate from one sample sequenced in a study of T cell responses to AZD1222 COVID-19 vaccine. Generated by immunoSEQ multiplex PCR, the TCRdb table keeps only in-frame clones and is missing some. The repertoire includes more than 150,000 clones, 88% of them detected once, and more than 25% sits in the top ten. Sequencing used peripheral blood, obtained 28 days after the second AZD1222 dose. These receptors all stem from an adult who received the AZD1222 COVID-19 vaccine.

The chain uses TRBV7-9 and TRBJ1-1; the D gene is possibly TRBD1 (6 bases). Germline V gives CDR1 SEHNR, CDR2 FQNEAQ (reference sequence). The CDR3 sequence is 14 residues long. V was pared by 5 bases and J by 1 base, with 11 bases between. CDR3 nucleotides: TGTGCCAGCAGCAGACGACAGGAGAACACTGAAGCTTTCTTT. Translated, it gives CASSRRQENTEAFF.

V and J are TRBV3-1 (or the pseudogene TRBV3-2) and TRBJ2-7; D is unclear. The CDR3 covers 14 residues. CDR1 is LGHDT, CDR2 YNNKEL, per germline (reference sequence). V was trimmed by 6 bases and J by 1 base, leaving 13 bases between them. The DNA of the CDR3 is TGTGCCAGCAGTCCCCCTGGTGCTTCCTACGAGCAGTACTTC. Its translation is CASSPPGASYEQYF.

This clone was counted a single time. V usage is TRBV7-8 and J usage is TRBJ2-7, with D perhaps assigned TRBD1 or TRBD2 (5 bases each). CDR3 size: 15 residues. The germline CDR1 and CDR2 sequences are SGHVS and FQNEAQ. Between the trimmed V and J ends, which lost 4 bases and 2 bases, there was a span of 15 bases. The CDR3 loop is CASSSSLQGPYEQYF. The CDR3, as DNA: TGTGCCAGCAGCTCTAGCCTGCAGGGACCCTACGAGCAGTACTTC.

V and J are TRBV7-2 and TRBJ2-1; the match to TRBD2 covers 9 bases. J was trimmed by 8 bases and V by 5 bases; bases with no gene match: 13. Looked up from germline, CDR1 is SGHTA and CDR2 is FQGNSA. This CDR3 region has 16 residues. The chain's CDR3 is CASSPLAGPGGDEQFF. CDR3 bases: TGTGCCAGCAGCCCCCTAGCGGGACCAGGGGGGGATGAGCAGTTCTTC. Using reference TRBV7-2 and TRBJ2-1 for the parts outside the CDR3, the full variable domain is GAGVSQSPSNKVTEKGKDVELRCDPISGHTALYWYRQSLGQGLEFLIYFQGNSAPDKSGLPSDRFSAERTGGSVSTLTIQRTQQEDSAVYLCASSPLAGPGGDEQFFGPGTRLTVL.

This chain connects TRBV3-1 (or the pseudogene TRBV3-2) to TRBJ2-5, with 11 bases fitting TRBD2. Per germline, CDR1 LGHDT and CDR2 YNNKEL (reference sequence). The junction had 4 bases not matched to a gene; V was cut back by 2 bases and J by 2 bases. The length of the CDR3 is 16 residues. CDR3 sequence reads: CASSQLAGGSQETQYF. The CDR3 DNA reads TGTGCCAGCAGCCAACTAGCGGGAGGATCACAAGAGACCCAGTACTTC.

In DNA, the CDR3 is TGTGCCAGCAGTTTAAGATACTATGGCTACACCTTC. This codes for CASSLRYYGYTF. V and J are TRBV2 and TRBJ1-2; D remains ambiguous. Trimming took 5 bases from V and 3 from J, leaving 7 bases between them. Germline CDR1 reads SNHLY; CDR2 reads FYNNEI. The CDR3 runs to 12 residues.

This rearrangement joins TRBV7-3 to TRBJ2-2; D may be TRBD1 or TRBD2 (5 bases each). This CDR3 is built from 15 residues. Germline assignment: CDR1 SGHTA and CDR2 FQGTGA. V shed 1 base and J shed 1 base, with 7 bases lying between them. CDR3 sequence reads: CASSLMRGNTGELFF. Here the CDR3 DNA reads TGTGCCAGCAGCTTAATGAGGGGGAACACCGGGGAGCTGTTTTTT.

The J gene is TRBJ2-7, the V gene TRBV2; possibly TRBD1 or TRBD2 for D (5 bases each). The CDR3 runs 13 residues. Trimming shortened V by 10 bases and J by 5 bases, and 18 bases separated the two germline ends. The germline V gene encodes CDR1 SNHLY and CDR2 FYNNEI. CDR3 nucleotide sequence: TGTGCCACCCAGGGACGGACTTGGAACGAGCAGTACTTC. Its translation: CATQGRTWNEQYF.

V and J are TRBV24-1 and TRBJ1-4, with D perhaps TRBD1 (6 bases). Germline CDR1 reads KGHDR; CDR2 reads SFDVKD. CDR3 length: 15 amino acids. The V and J ends lost 4 bases and 3 bases respectively, with 11 bases between them. The CDR3 DNA sequence: TGTGCCACCAGTGACCCGACAGGAGCTAATGAAAAACTGTTTTTT. This codes for CATSDPTGANEKLFF.